This T cell receptor (beta chain) was documented in a study of metastatic and nonmetastatic thyroid tumors. Study-level points and caveats: For both blood and tumor, malignant thyroid tumors reportedly showed significantly higher TCR beta diversity than benign nodules did.

This CDR3 region has 14 residues. V shed 4 bases and J 9 bases; nucleotides not matched to a gene: 6. Germline lookup yields CDR1 ENHRY and CDR2 SYGVKD. A remark on this clone: What it binds is unknown.

In the authors' methods: Across clinicopathological groups, CDR3 differences served as the basis for building a distant-metastasis classifier for papillary thyroid cancer. With MiXCR, TCRdb reprocessed the PCR reads. The authors' filters were not applied to this entry. This table has roughly 18,000 clones, under 30% appearing once. Prior to thyroid surgery, none of the patients had received any treatment. The chain carries TRBV10-3 and TRBJ2-1; the match to TRBD2 covers 10 bases. The material sequenced was tumor tissue. The clonotype was recovered from a male donor with papillary thyroid cancer or a benign thyroid nodule (not recorded which). Some clones in this sample may be carry-over from other donors' samples. As DNA, the CDR3 is TGTGCCATCAGTGGGCTAGCGGGAGAAGTTGAGCAGTTCTTC. This gives the protein CAISGLAGEVEQFF.